This T cell receptor (beta chain) was observed in a study of blood T cell repertoires in COVID-19. The overall study: Italy, Spain and the United States were the sources of the convalescent and acute COVID-19 samples. Sample material is recorded as cDNA or gDNA derived from T cells, B-cell-depleted T cells, or PBMCs.

Source study methods: Reference gene primers were amplified, and this amplification served to estimate nucleated cell counts. Generated by immunoSEQ multiplex PCR, the TCRdb table keeps only in-frame clones and is missing some. That table supplies the V and J calls and clone size; D and trimming were determined from the DNA. The sample holds around 320,000 clones; around 88% are singletons and the top ten take 6.9%. The V gene lost 0 bases and the J gene lost 4 bases, with 4 bases spanning the gap. The CDR3 is made up of 13 amino acids. CDR1 and CDR2 (germline): MGHRA, YSYEKL. The V call is TRBV4-1, the J call TRBJ1-5; D call uncertain. The sample was peripheral blood. The receptor comes from a woman in her thirties who had recovered from COVID-19. CDR3 sequence reads: CASSQDRNQPQHF. For the CDR3, the DNA is TGCGCCAGCAGCCAAGACCGGAATCAGCCCCAGCATTTT.